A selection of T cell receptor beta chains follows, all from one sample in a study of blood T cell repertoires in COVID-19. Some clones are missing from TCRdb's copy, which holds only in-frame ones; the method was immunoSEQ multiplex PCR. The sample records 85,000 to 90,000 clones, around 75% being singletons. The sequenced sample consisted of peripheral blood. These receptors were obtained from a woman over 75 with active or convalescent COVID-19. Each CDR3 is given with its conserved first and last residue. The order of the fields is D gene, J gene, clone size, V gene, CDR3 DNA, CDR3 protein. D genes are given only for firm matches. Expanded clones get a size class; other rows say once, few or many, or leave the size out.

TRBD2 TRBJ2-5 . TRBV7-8 TGTGCCAGCAGCTTAGGGACTAGCGGGGGGGCGACGGAGACCCAGTACTTC CASSLGTSGGATETQYF
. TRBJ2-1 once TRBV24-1 TGTGCCACCAGTGATCCCGACGCCCCAGGGGATGAGCAGTTCTTC CATSDPDAPGDEQFF
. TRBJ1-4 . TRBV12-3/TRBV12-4 TGTGCCAGCAGCCTTAATACGGGTGAAAAACTGTTTTTT CASSLNTGEKLFF
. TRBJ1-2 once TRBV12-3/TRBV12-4 TGTGCCAGCAGTTTACGCTCGACGGCCGTTCGGGGCTTC CASSLRSTAVRGF
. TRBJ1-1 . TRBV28 TGTGCCAGCCCCCCAAAGGGGGTAGCGAACACTGAAGCTTTCTTT CASPPKGVANTEAFF
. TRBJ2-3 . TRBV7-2 TGTGCCAGCAGCTTAGAACGGTTCACAGATACGCAGTATTTT CASSLERFTDTQYF
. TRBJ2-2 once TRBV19 TGTGCCAGTAGCGCCCCGGGGTCGGGGACCGGGGAGCTGTTTTTT CASSAPGSGTGELFF
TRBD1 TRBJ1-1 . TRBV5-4 TGTGCCAGCAGCTTAGGGACAGGGGTGAACACTGAAGCTTTCTTT CASSLGTGVNTEAFF
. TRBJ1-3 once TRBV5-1 TGCGCCAGCAGCTTGGGGGCCCTTCTATCTGGAAACACCATATATTTT CASSLGALLSGNTIYF
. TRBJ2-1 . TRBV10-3 TGTGCCATCAGCGTCGGGAGCCCCTATGAGCAGTTCTTC CAISVGSPYEQFF
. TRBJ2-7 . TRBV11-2 TGTGCCAGCAGCCCGGATTGGGGGCCCTACGAGCAGTACTTC CASSPDWGPYEQYF
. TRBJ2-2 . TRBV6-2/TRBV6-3 TGTGCCAGCAGTTACGTACTCCCCGGGGAGCTGTTTTTT CASSYVLPGELFF
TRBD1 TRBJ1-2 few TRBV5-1 TGCGCCAGCAGCTTGAGACAGGGGGACGGCTACACCTTC CASSLRQGDGYTF
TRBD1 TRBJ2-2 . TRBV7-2 TGTGCCAGCAGCCCGACAGGGGCCGGGGAGCTGTTTTTT CASSPTGAGELFF
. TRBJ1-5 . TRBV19 TGTGCCAGTAGAGGACTGGGAGACAATCAGCCCCAGCATTTT CASRGLGDNQPQHF
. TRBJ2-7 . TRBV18 TGTGCCAGCTCTCAATACAGCCCGTTCTCCTACGAGCAGTACTTC CASSQYSPFSYEQYF
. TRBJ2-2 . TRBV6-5 TGTGCCAGCAGCTCCAGGGGTACCGGGGAGCTGTTTTTT CASSSRGTGELFF
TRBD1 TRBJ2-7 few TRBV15 TGTGCCACCAGCAGAGGACAGGGTTTGACCTACGAGCAGTACTTC CATSRGQGLTYEQYF
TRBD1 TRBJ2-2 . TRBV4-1 TGCGCCAGCCGTCCTTTTCCGGGACAGGGAAGCACCGGGGAGCTGTTTTTT CASRPFPGQGSTGELFF
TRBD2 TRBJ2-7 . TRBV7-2 TGTGCCAGCAGCTTAGCGCTTGGCCCTCTCGGGGGGGAGCAGTACTTC CASSLALGPLGGEQYF
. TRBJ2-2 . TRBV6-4 TGTGCCAGCAGTGACTCTTGGCAGGAAAACACCGGGGAGCTGTTTTTT CASSDSWQENTGELFF
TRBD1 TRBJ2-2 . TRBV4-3 TGCGCCAGCAGCCAAGACTTTACTGGGGGACAGGGCCCCGGGGAGCTGTTTTTT CASSQDFTGGQGPGELFF
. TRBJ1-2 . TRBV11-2 TGTGCCAGCAGGTCTCTGAGGGAATTGATCGGTGGCTACACCTTC CASRSLRELIGGYTF
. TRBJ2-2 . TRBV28 TGTGCCAGCAGTACCGGGACAACCGGGGAGCTGTTTTTT CASSTGTTGELFF
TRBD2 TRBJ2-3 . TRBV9 TGTGCCAGCAGCGTAGATCTAGCGGGGGGCCCTGGGGATACGCAGTATTTT CASSVDLAGGPGDTQYF
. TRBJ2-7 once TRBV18 TGTGCCAGCTCACCTACCGAGGGCGGGACCTACGAGCAGTACTTC CASSPTEGGTYEQYF
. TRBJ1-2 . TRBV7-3 TGTGCCAGCAGGCCCGACAGGCCAATCTATGGCTACACCTTC CASRPDRPIYGYTF
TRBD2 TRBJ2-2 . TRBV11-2 TGTGCCAGCAGCTTCTCTAGCGGGAGGGCCGGGGAGCTGTTTTTT CASSFSSGRAGELFF
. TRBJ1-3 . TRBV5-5 TGTGCCAGCAGCTACGGGGGTGGGCCTGGAAACACCATATATTTT CASSYGGGPGNTIYF
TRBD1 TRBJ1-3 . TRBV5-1 TGCGCCAGCAGCCCCGCGCCAGGGGGTGGAAACACCATATATTTT CASSPAPGGGNTIYF
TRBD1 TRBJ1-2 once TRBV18 TGTGCCAGCTCACCGGGGACAGTCTATGGCTACACCTTC CASSPGTVYGYTF
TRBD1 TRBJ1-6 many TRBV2 TGTGCCAGCAGTGAACGGGGACAGGCGAATAATTCACCCCTCCACTTT CASSERGQANNSPLHF
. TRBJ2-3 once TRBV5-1 TGCGCCAGCAGCTTGGGTCTGGGGCTTACCACAGATACGCAGTATTTT CASSLGLGLTTDTQYF
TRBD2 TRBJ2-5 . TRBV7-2 TGTGCCAGCAGCCGGGACTACTACGAGACCCAGTACTTC CASSRDYYETQYF
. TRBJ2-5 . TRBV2 TGTGCCAGCAGTGAACTGGTGCGGTGGGAGACCCAGTACTTC CASSELVRWETQYF
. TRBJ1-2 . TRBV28 TGTGCCAGCAGTTTCCCCAACAGGCACCTACGGGGCTACACCTTC CASSFPNRHLRGYTF
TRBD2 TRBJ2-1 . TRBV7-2 TGTGCCAGCAGCTTAGAACCACCGGGACTAGCGTCGTACAATGAGCAGTTCTTC CASSLEPPGLASYNEQFF
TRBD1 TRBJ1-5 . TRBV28 TGTGCCAGCAGGACAGGGGGATGGCCCCAGCATTTT CASRTGGWPQHF
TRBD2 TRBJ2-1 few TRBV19 TGTGCCAGTAGTACAAGCGGGAGAGCATACAATGAGCAGTTCTTC CASSTSGRAYNEQFF
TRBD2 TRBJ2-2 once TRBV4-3 TGCGCCAGCAGCCAAGATTGGGCTAGCGGGAGGCCGAACACCGGGGAGCTGTTTTTT CASSQDWASGRPNTGELFF
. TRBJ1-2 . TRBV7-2 TGTGCCAGCAGCTTAATCCGGGAGTCGGGTGCGTTGGGAGGCTACACCTTC CASSLIRESGALGGYTF
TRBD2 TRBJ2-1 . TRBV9 TGTGCCAGCAGCTGGAGGGCGGGGGGTTACAATGAGCAGTTCTTC CASSWRAGGYNEQFF
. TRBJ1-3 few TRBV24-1 TGTGCCACCAGTGATCACTCGGACAGTGGTAACACCATATATTTT CATSDHSDSGNTIYF
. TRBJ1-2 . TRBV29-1 TGCAGCGCCGGAGGGGTGAGCTATGGCTACACCTTC CSAGGVSYGYTF
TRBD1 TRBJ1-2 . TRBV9 TGTGCCAGCAGCGTACAGGGGGCCATATATGGCTACACCTTC CASSVQGAIYGYTF
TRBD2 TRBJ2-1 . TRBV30 TGTGCCTGGAGTGTACGCGCGGGAGGGCCGAATGAGCAGTTCTTC CAWSVRAGGPNEQFF
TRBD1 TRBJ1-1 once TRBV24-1 TGTGCCACCCGGGACAGAAAAATGAACACTGAAGCTTTCTTT CATRDRKMNTEAFF
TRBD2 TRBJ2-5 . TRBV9 TGTGCCAGCAGCGGGACTAGCGGGGGAGAGACCCAGTACTTC CASSGTSGGETQYF
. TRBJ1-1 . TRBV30 TGTGCCTGGAGTGAGTTGGGCGTTGAAGCTTTCTTT CAWSELGVEAFF
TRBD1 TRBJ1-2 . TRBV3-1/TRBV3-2 TGTGCCAGCAGCCAGATTATCCCGGGACAGGGTAATGGCTACACCTTC CASSQIIPGQGNGYTF